Here is one TCR beta chain with its context. No cognate antigen has been identified for it. Base-call qualities are not available, and no considerably larger clone is one nucleotide away. Trimmed from V: 0 bases; trimmed from J: 8 bases; junction bases lacking a gene match: 7. The CDR1 and CDR2 encoded by the germline V gene are SGHRS and YFSETQ. The CDR3 contains 15 residues, cysteine and phenylalanine counted. The only DNA kept is the CDR3, 45 bases in frame from the first base. This entry belongs to a study of blood T cell repertoires in COVID-19 (TCRdb year 2020). Concerning the study at large: Collaborator samples came from the United States, Italy and Spain and covered acute and convalescent phases of COVID-19. The material from the prospective study consisted of cDNA or gDNA derived from T cells, B-cell-depleted T cells, or PBMCs. The dataset comprised deeply sampled blood TCRbeta repertoires from subjects exposed to, actively infected with, or recovered from COVID-19. The repertoires were made available in a free public database intended to serve as a resource for research on the immune response to SARS-CoV-2. The samples were drawn from two sources: the first 160 participants of the ongoing ImmuneRACE study, and fewer than 1,500 subjects contributed by 6 global collaborators. The sample metadata nearly always contained a de-identified subject ID, COVID-19 status, age in years and sex. HLA class I and class II types, where available, came from metadata supplied by the sample provider rather than from assay-based typing. Paper-wide results and their limitations: The amount of clinical and demographic metadata varied by source and participant and was provided uncurated.

Whole blood was collected in K2EDTA tubes by collaborating institutions according to the institutions' own protocols. Collaborator samples were shipped for TCRbeta analysis as frozen whole blood, isolated PBMCs, or DNA extracted from either sample type. TCRbeta CDR3 regions were amplified from genomic DNA using the immunoSEQ Assay, a bias-controlled multiplex PCR. Under the source paper's analysis protocol: Nucleated cell counts per sample were estimated from amplification of reference gene primers within the assay. To quantify the absolute abundance of each unique TCRbeta CDR3 rearrangement, sequence reads were collapsed and filtered. For each sample, productive Simpson clonality was calculated as the square root of Simpson's diversity index over productive rearrangements. The immuneACCESS repertoire file appears here via TCRdb, limited to in-frame rearrangements. These files lack a portion of the clones; in checked studies, under half of the deficit traces to unresolved V genes, and the cause of the others is not known. That table furnishes V, J and clone size, whereas the DNA furnished D and trimming. This sample is represented by roughly 200,000 clones; 70% to 90% of them were singletons. The ten largest account for 3% of the sample.

The sample taken for sequencing was peripheral blood. The clonotype was recovered from a man between 60 and 75 years old with acute or convalescent COVID-19. The sequence links TRBV5-1 to TRBJ2-1; 8 bases in between match TRBD1. At the DNA level, the sequence is TGCGCCAGCAGCTTGGCCCCGGCAGGGGGCTATGAGCAGTTCTTC. This is translated as CASSLAPAGGYEQFF.